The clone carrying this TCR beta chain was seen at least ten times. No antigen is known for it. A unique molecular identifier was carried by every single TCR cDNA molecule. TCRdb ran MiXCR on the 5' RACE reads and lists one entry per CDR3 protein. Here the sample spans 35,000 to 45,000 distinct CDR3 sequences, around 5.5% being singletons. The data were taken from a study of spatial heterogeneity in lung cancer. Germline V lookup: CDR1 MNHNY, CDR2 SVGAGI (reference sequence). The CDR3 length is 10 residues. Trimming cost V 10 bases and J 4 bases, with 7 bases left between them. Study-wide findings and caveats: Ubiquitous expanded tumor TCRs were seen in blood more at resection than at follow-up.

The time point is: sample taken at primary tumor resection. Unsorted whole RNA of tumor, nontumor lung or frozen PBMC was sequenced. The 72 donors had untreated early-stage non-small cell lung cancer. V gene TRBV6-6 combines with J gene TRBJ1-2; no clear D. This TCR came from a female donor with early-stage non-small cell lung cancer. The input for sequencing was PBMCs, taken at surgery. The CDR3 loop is CATRSYGYTF. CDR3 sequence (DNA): TGTGCCACCAGGTCCTATGGCTACACCTTC.